This TCR beta chain was observed in a study of T-cell reconstitution after alpha-beta-depleted transplantation in children. A TCRbeta library incorporating unique molecular identifiers was prepared. TCRdb itself ran the PCR reads through MiXCR, one entry per CDR3 protein. The sample has about 980,000 distinct CDR3 sequences; 25% to 30% are singletons. Germline V gene lookup returns CDR1 SGHTA and CDR2 FQGNSA. This CDR3 contains 17 residues. Unmatched junction bases numbered 18, after V lost 5 bases and J lost 8 bases. The sequenced sample was PBMCs, mostly from graft donor cells, obtained 360 days after TCRalphabeta/CD19-depleted stem cell transplant. This receptor was obtained from a boy in the first two years of life who had a stem cell transplant for SCID, so the T cells may come from the graft donor. V is TRBV7-2 and J is TRBJ1-3; 7 bases fit TRBD1. The CDR3 spells CASSPQGGGLYGYTIYF. The CDR3 DNA sequence: TGTGCCAGCAGCCCGCAGGGGGGAGGGCTGTATGGCTACACCATATATTTT. Complete variable domain (other parts from reference TRBV7-2 and TRBJ1-3): GAGVSQSPSNKVTEKGKDVELRCDPISGHTALYWYRQSLGQGLEFLIYFQGNSAPDKSGLPSDRFSAERTGGSVSTLTIQRTQQEDSAVYLCASSPQGGGLYGYTIYFGEGSWLTVV.